This paragraph covers one TCR beta chain sequence. Other DNA sequences in the same sample also yield this CDR3. These data are taken from a study of blood T cell repertoires in COVID-19. Using immunoSEQ multiplex PCR, the repertoire was profiled, and TCRdb retains in-frame clones only, with some absent. The sample lists under 250,000 clones; 80% were seen once. The CDR3 length is 15 residues. Trimming shortened V by 2 bases and J by 0 bases, and 8 bases separated the two germline ends. Germline V CDR1 and CDR2: MDHEN, SYDVKM. This chain joins TRBV28 and TRBJ1-3; no reliable D call. This TCR was recovered from a woman between 70 and 85 years old with acute or convalescent COVID-19. Sequences were obtained from peripheral blood. The CDR3 coding sequence is TGTGCCAGCAGTTTAGGTGGAGTCTCTGGAAACACCATATATTTT. Amino acids: CASSLGGVSGNTIYF.